Listed below are T cell receptor beta chains from one sample, sequenced in a study of response to subunit inactivated influenza vaccine. TCRdb reprocessed the RT-PCR reads with MiXCR, giving one entry per CDR3 protein. The sample lists over 450,000 distinct CDR3 sequences; 13% were seen once. The sequencing used PBMCs from blood, collected more than 35 days after vaccination. All receptors come from a man aged 45 to 65 who received an inactivated influenza vaccine. Both conserved end residues are part of each CDR3. Fields, in order: D gene, clone size, J gene, V gene, CDR3 DNA, CDR3 protein. D genes are given only for firm matches. Only part of the rows carry a size: once, few, many, or a class if the clone is expanded.

NA	NA	TRBJ2-7	TRBV28	TGTGCCAGCAGTTTCCCCGGCGGTAGGCGGGAGCAGTACTTC	CASSFPGGRREQYF
TRBD1	NA	TRBJ1-1	TRBV6-2/TRBV6-3	TGTGCCAGCAGCCAGGGGGGGGCCACGAACACTGAAGCTTTCTTT	CASSQGGATNTEAFF
NA	many	TRBJ1-6	TRBV20-1	TGCAGTGCGCCAGGGAATGGCCTAGATTCACCCCTCCACTTT	CSAPGNGLDSPLHF
NA	NA	TRBJ2-5	TRBV27	TGTGCCAGCTTAGTAAGGGGACGGAAAGAGACCCAGTACTTC	CASLVRGRKETQYF
TRBD1	NA	TRBJ2-2	TRBV29-1	TGCAGCGCGATGGGGACAGGGGGCAACACCGGGGAGCTGTTTTTT	CSAMGTGGNTGELFF
NA	NA	TRBJ2-2	TRBV5-1	TGCGCCAGCAGCTTGGGGGACACCTACTCCACAGGGGAGCTGTTTTTT	CASSLGDTYSTGELFF
TRBD1	few	TRBJ2-1	TRBV6-2/TRBV6-3	TGTGCCAGCAGTTACGTCCCGGGACAGGGCCCGGGGGTCTACAATGAGCAGTTCTTC	CASSYVPGQGPGVYNEQFF
NA	NA	TRBJ2-1	TRBV7-6	TGTGCCAGCAGCTTAGGCGGAGGGAGCGGTGAGCAGTTCTTC	CASSLGGGSGEQFF
TRBD1	few	TRBJ1-4	TRBV20-1	TGCAGTGCTGCGAGGGGGCGAAATGAAAAACTGTTTTTT	CSAARGRNEKLFF
NA	NA	TRBJ1-2	TRBV12-3/TRBV12-4	TGTGCCAGCAGTTTAGAACGCTATGGCTACACCTTC	CASSLERYGYTF
TRBD1	few	TRBJ2-7	TRBV18	TGTGCCAGCTCACCCCAGGGACAGGTTTACGAGCAGTACTTC	CASSPQGQVYEQYF
TRBD1	few	TRBJ2-3	TRBV10-3	TGTGCCATCAGTAAACAGGGGGCTGAAACAGATACGCAGTATTTT	CAISKQGAETDTQYF
NA	many	TRBJ2-3	TRBV18	TGTGCCAGCTCACCACGGGTGATCGGGGGCACAGATACGCAGTATTTT	CASSPRVIGGTDTQYF
NA	NA	TRBJ1-2	TRBV5-6	TGTGCCAGCAGCTTGGGACCGACCAACTATGGCTACACCTTC	CASSLGPTNYGYTF
TRBD1	many	TRBJ2-2	TRBV5-1	TGCGCCAGCAGTTCGGACAGGGGAGACGGGGAGCTGTTTTTT	CASSSDRGDGELFF
TRBD2	few	TRBJ2-3	TRBV7-2	TGTGCCAGCAGCTTATTTGGCGGGGGGTTGGCAGATACGCAGTATTTT	CASSLFGGGLADTQYF
TRBD1	NA	TRBJ1-4	TRBV12-3/TRBV12-4	TGTGCCAGCAGTATAGGACAGGGGGCGGGTGAAAAACTGTTTTTT	CASSIGQGAGEKLFF
TRBD2	few	TRBJ2-1	TRBV20-1	TGCAGTGCTGGGGGGGGACTAGCGTTTAGCTCCTACAATGAGCAGTTCTTC	CSAGGGLAFSSYNEQFF
TRBD2	NA	TRBJ2-7	TRBV7-2	TGTGCCAGCAGCTTAGTTTCGGGAGGTACCTACGAGCAGCACTTC	CASSLVSGGTYEQHF
NA	NA	TRBJ2-7	TRBV4-2	TGTGCCAGCAGCCAAGACCCCCCAGGGTCCTACGAGCAGTACTTC	CASSQDPPGSYEQYF
TRBD2	NA	TRBJ2-3	TRBV20-1	TGCAGTGCCGCGACTAGCGGGGGCACAGATACGCAGTATTTT	CSAATSGGTDTQYF
NA	NA	TRBJ2-2	TRBV10-2	TGCGCCAGTGGGACCTGGAACACCGGGGAGCTGTTTTTT	CASGTWNTGELFF
NA	NA	TRBJ1-2	TRBV3-1	TGTGCCAGCAGCCAAGCTGAGGGAAGCGGCTACACCTTC	CASSQAEGSGYTF
NA	NA	TRBJ1-1	TRBV25-1	TGTGCCACCAGGACAGAGAGATCAGCTTTCTTT	CATRTERSAFF
TRBD2	many	TRBJ2-5	TRBV28	TGTGCCAGCAGTTTACGCTTACTAGCGGGGGCTGGCGAGACCCAGTACTTC	CASSLRLLAGAGETQYF
NA	NA	TRBJ2-1	TRBV24-1	TGTGCCACCTCTAACGGGATCAATGAGCAGTTCTTC	CATSNGINEQFF
TRBD2	few	TRBJ2-1	TRBV5-6	TGTGCCAGCAGCCCGGATCCGGGCGGGAGTGAGCAGTTCTTC	CASSPDPGGSEQFF
NA	few	TRBJ2-1	TRBV12-3/TRBV12-4	TGTGCCAGCAGTTTGGGGGGAACCAGGGGAGGGGAGCAGTTCTTC	CASSLGGTRGGEQFF
NA	many	TRBJ1-5	TRBV4-1	TGCGCCAGCAGCCAAGACTTCTTAAGGGTGGTCGGCTCCGGTCAGCCCCAGCATTTT	CASSQDFLRVVGSGQPQHF
NA	NA	TRBJ2-7	TRBV6-5	TGTGCCAGCAGTTACAATTTTGGGGAGTTTGGTTACGAGCAGTACTTC	CASSYNFGEFGYEQYF
TRBD2	once	TRBJ2-3	TRBV7-2	TGTGCCAGCAGCCCCGAGACTAGCGGGGGGGCCGCGCAGTATTTT	CASSPETSGGAAQYF
TRBD1	NA	TRBJ2-5	TRBV3-1	TGTGCCAGCAGCCAGGTACCGGGACAGGCAGAACAAGAGACCCAGTACTTC	CASSQVPGQAEQETQYF
TRBD1	few	TRBJ1-1	TRBV5-1	TGCGCCAGCAGCTGGGACAGGGGGCCGAACACTGAAGCTTTCTTT	CASSWDRGPNTEAFF
TRBD2	NA	TRBJ2-1	TRBV5-1	TGCGCCAGCAGCTTGAGTCTAGCGGGGGGCCTCTCCTACAATGAGCAGTTCTTC	CASSLSLAGGLSYNEQFF
NA	NA	TRBJ2-1	TRBV18	TGTGCCAGCTCAGCGGACGTTAGCTCCTATAATGAGCAGTTCTTC	CASSADVSSYNEQFF
TRBD2	NA	TRBJ2-1	TRBV29-1	TGCAGCGCGGGGAGGGCCGACAATGAGCAGTTCTTC	CSAGRADNEQFF
NA	few	TRBJ2-2	TRBV10-3	TGTGCCACCCGAGGAGGGCCCCGCACCGGGGAGCTGTTTTTT	CATRGGPRTGELFF
NA	NA	TRBJ2-6	TRBV27	TGTGCCAGCAGTCCTCAGGTGGGCAGAAGCTCTGGGGCCAACGTCCTGACTTTC	CASSPQVGRSSGANVLTF
TRBD2	few	TRBJ2-1	TRBV6-5	TGTGCCAGCAGACACTCTGGACTAGCGGGGGACAATGAGCAGTTCTTC	CASRHSGLAGDNEQFF
NA	few	TRBJ1-5	TRBV28	TGTGCCAGCAGTGCAATCAGGGAGGTCGGTCAGCCCCAGCATTTT	CASSAIREVGQPQHF
NA	many	TRBJ2-1	TRBV13	TGTGCCAGCAGCTTAGCTGGCCTGGATGAGCAGTTCTTC	CASSLAGLDEQFF
NA	NA	TRBJ2-4	TRBV18	TGTGCCAGCTCACCATGGGGAGCCAAAAACATTCAGTACTTC	CASSPWGAKNIQYF
NA	many	TRBJ2-3	TRBV24-1	TGTGCCACCAGTCTCGGGGGAGATACGCAGTATTTT	CATSLGGDTQYF
NA	few	TRBJ2-1	TRBV20-1	TGCAGTGCTAGAGATCTGCTAGCCTCATACAATGAGCAGTTCTTC	CSARDLLASYNEQFF